This entry lists 32 T cell receptor beta chains sequenced from one sample in a study of blood T cell repertoires in COVID-19. Clones were read by immunoSEQ multiplex PCR, and TCRdb kept only the in-frame ones, dropping some. This sample yields 25,000 to 35,000 clones, of which 70% to 85% are seen a single time; about 2% belongs to the top ten. Sequencing was done on a sample of peripheral blood. The source of these receptors is a man at least 80 years old with active or convalescent COVID-19.

The rearrangement links TRBV2 to TRBJ2-2, with 11 bases lining up with TRBD2. The CDR3 length is 14 residues. Germline V gene data show CDR1 as SNHLY and CDR2 as FYNNEI. The junction had 4 bases not matched to a gene; V was cut back by 6 bases and J by 7 bases. DNA for the CDR3: TGTGCCAGCAGGGCTAGCGGGAGGTTCGGGGAGCTGTTTTTT. Translation gives CASRASGRFGELFF. The entire variable domain, with the rest obtained from reference TRBV2 and TRBJ2-2, is as follows: EPEVTQTPSHQVTQMGQEVILRCVPISNHLYFYWYRQILGQKVEFLVSFYNNEISEKSEIFDDQFSVERPDGSNFTLKIRSTKLEDSAMYFCASRASGRFGELFFGEGSRLTVL.

The V gene is TRBV5-1, the J gene TRBJ2-1; the D gene is possibly TRBD2 (6 bases). V was clipped by 4 bases and J by 2 bases, with 13 bases between them. CDR3 size: 15 residues. Germline lookup yields CDR1 SGHRS and CDR2 YFSETQ. The CDR3 DNA follows: TGCGCCAGCAGCACCCCGGGCGGGGCCTACAATGAGCAGTTCTTC. It specifies CASSTPGGAYNEQFF.

V and J are TRBV3-1 (or the pseudogene TRBV3-2) and TRBJ1-2; D gene ambiguous. Germline V gene data show CDR1 as LGHDT and CDR2 as YNNKEL (reference sequence). The V and J ends lost 4 bases and 4 bases respectively, with 7 bases between them. CDR3 size: 12 residues. This CDR3 reads CASSPGAYGYTF. The DNA for the CDR3 is TGTGCCAGCAGCCCAGGCGCCTATGGCTACACCTTC.

The chain is built from TRBV9 and TRBJ2-3, with 14 positions matching TRBD2. With 3 bases clipped from V and 6 bases from J, the junction kept 6 bases outside the gene matches. The CDR3 totals 16 residues. Germline-derived CDR1 and CDR2 are SGDLS and YYNGEE. CDR3 coding DNA: TGTGCCAGCAGCGCAAGGACTAGCGGGGGGTCGGATACGCAGTATTTT. Protein product: CASSARTSGGSDTQYF.

The chain uses TRBV9 and TRBJ1-3; D call uncertain. The CDR3 has 15 amino acids. Trimming left V 0 bases short and J 2 bases short, with 9 bases between. Per the germline V gene, CDR1 is SGDLS and CDR2 is YYNGEE. CDR3 DNA sequence: TGTGCCAGCAGCGTAGGATCGCAGGCTGGAAACACCATATATTTT. Protein product: CASSVGSQAGNTIYF.

This clone showed up just once. The V gene is TRBV12-5, the J gene TRBJ1-6; D possibly corresponds to TRBD1 (5 bases). CDR3 length: 14 amino acids. Trimming took 1 base from V and 7 from J, leaving 8 bases between them. Germline V gives CDR1 LGHNT, CDR2 FRNRAP. The CDR3 DNA reads TGTGCTAGTGGTTTGGGGACACTAAATTCACCCCTCCACTTT. It codes for CASGLGTLNSPLHF.

This clone has a handful of counts. The J gene is TRBJ1-2, the V gene TRBV28; possible D gene TRBD1, 5 bases. The germline CDR1 and CDR2 sequences are MDHEN and SYDVKM. CDR3 length: 14 residues. V shed 3 bases and J shed 4 bases, with 12 bases lying between them. This CDR3 is CASSFQGPPYGYTF. The CDR3, as DNA: TGTGCCAGCAGTTTCCAGGGCCCACCCTATGGCTACACCTTC.

The chain has TRBV5-4 and TRBJ1-4; D might be TRBD1 (5 bases). There are 12 residues in the CDR3. The germline gives CDR1 SGHNT, CDR2 YYREEE (reference sequence). Trimming cost V 1 base and J 12 bases, with 10 bases left between them. In nucleotides, the CDR3 is TGTGCCAGCAGCTTGACTCAGGGCCAACTGTTTTTT. Its protein product is CASSLTQGQLFF. The full variable domain, rest sourced from reference TRBV5-4 and TRBJ1-4, is ETGVTQSPTHLIKTRGQQVTLRCSSQSGHNTVSWYQQALGQGPQFIFQYYREEENGRGNFPPRFSGLQFPNYSSELNVNALELDDSALYLCASSLTQGQLFFGSGTQLSVL.

The V and J genes are TRBV5-6 and TRBJ1-2; D is unresolved. The germline V gene has CDR1 SGHDT and CDR2 YYEEEE. The CDR3 contains 15 residues. V was shortened by 2 bases and J by 0 bases, with 11 bases between the two germline ends. The CDR3 DNA reads TGTGCCAGCAGCTTTGTCCAGCTAGCTAACTATGGCTACACCTTC. Encoded protein: CASSFVQLANYGYTF.

The rearrangement uses TRBV2 and TRBJ2-2; 12 nucleotides agree with TRBD2. CDR1 is SNHLY and CDR2 is FYNNEI in the germline V gene. Trimming removed 5 bases from V and 4 bases from J; junction bases left unmatched: 5. The CDR3 totals 16 residues. CDR3: CASSSSGGAVTGELFF. The CDR3 nucleotides read TGTGCCAGCAGTTCTAGCGGGGGGGCGGTCACCGGGGAGCTGTTTTTT.

The V call is TRBV19, the J call TRBJ1-2; TRBD1 matches at 11 bases. With 5 bases clipped from V and 3 bases from J, the junction kept 8 bases outside the gene matches. Germline values: CDR1 LNHDA, CDR2 SQIVND (reference sequence). The CDR3 is 16 amino acids. The CDR3 loop is CASSSRDRGTHYGYTF. The CDR3 DNA reads TGTGCCAGTAGTTCAAGGGACAGGGGGACCCACTATGGCTACACCTTC.

The V and J genes are TRBV19 and TRBJ1-5; weak D call: TRBD1 (6 bases). The CDR3 has 16 amino acids. Trimming stripped 3 bases from V and 1 base from J, with 13 bases between. CDR1 LNHDA and CDR2 SQIVND come from the germline V gene (reference sequence). The CDR3: CASSIWSGESNQPQHF. Written as DNA, the CDR3 is TGTGCCAGTAGTATTTGGTCAGGGGAGAGCAATCAGCCCCAGCATTTT.

As concerns this clone: Germline and junction disagree at one end, which may indicate a read error. This chain connects TRBV5-8 to TRBJ1-6, with 8 bases matching TRBD1. The CDR3 loop spans 14 amino acids. Germline V gene data show CDR1 as SGHTS and CDR2 as YDEGEE. The DNA of the CDR3 is TGTGCCAGCAGTTTGGGACAGGCCGATTCACCCCTCCACTTT. It encodes CASSLGQADSPLHF.

The rearrangement links TRBV7-8 to TRBJ1-1, with 10 bases lining up with TRBD1. CDR1 and CDR2 from the germline V gene are SGHVS and FQNEAQ. With 5 bases clipped from V and 8 bases from J, the junction kept 5 bases outside the gene matches. The CDR3 loop spans 13 amino acids. The CDR3 DNA follows: TGTGCCAGCAGCAATCCGGGACAGGGGGAAGCTTTCTTT. The encoded protein is CASSNPGQGEAFF.

The CDR3 loop reads CASRRLAGENTGELFF. The CDR3, as DNA: TGTGCCAGCAGGCGACTAGCGGGGGAGAACACCGGGGAGCTGTTTTTT. The gene calls are TRBV11-2 and TRBJ2-2; 12 bases fit TRBD2. The length of the CDR3 is 16 residues. The germline CDR1 and CDR2 sequences are SGHAT and FQNNGV. Trimming cost V 6 bases and J 1 base; bases outside gene matches: 3.

This chain joins TRBV27 and TRBJ2-2; 7 bases fit TRBD2. V shed 5 bases and J 1 base; nucleotides not matched to a gene: 10. Germline V gene sequence: CDR1 MNHEY, CDR2 SMNVEV (reference sequence). CDR3 length: 17 amino acids. CDR3 bases: TGTGCCAGCAGTCTCGCCCCGGGACTACAGAACACCGGGGAGCTGTTTTTT. Protein: CASSLAPGLQNTGELFF.

This chain links TRBV10-1 with TRBJ2-7; no clear D gene. V lost 6 bases, J lost 0 bases, and 9 bases lay in between. CDR3 size: 13 residues. The germline V gene has CDR1 WNHNN and CDR2 SYGVQD (reference sequence). CDR3 coding DNA: TGCGCCAGCAGGAACTTCGTCTCCTACGAGCAGTACTTC. Residues: CASRNFVSYEQYF.

This chain joins TRBV20-1 and TRBJ2-3, with TRBD2 matching over 7 bases. CDR1 is DFQATT, CDR2 SNEGSKA, per germline (reference sequence). The CDR3 has 11 residues. The J segment lost 14 bases and the V segment lost 6 bases, leaving 11 bases of the junction unmatched. This chain's CDR3 is CSAREGLETYF. DNA for the CDR3: TGCAGTGCGAGGGAGGGTCTGGAGACGTATTTT.

The chain employs TRBV19 and TRBJ2-5; 9 nucleotides agree with TRBD2. Germline-derived CDR1 and CDR2 are LNHDA and SQIVND (reference sequence). CDR3 length: 17 residues. The ends lost 5 bases at V and 2 bases at J; junction bases unmatched: 12. CDR3: CASSVVAGAGAQETQYF. The CDR3 bases are TGTGCCAGTAGTGTCGTAGCGGGAGCGGGGGCTCAAGAGACCCAGTACTTC.

V gene TRBV10-3 combines with J gene TRBJ2-1, with 9 bases aligning to TRBD2. CDR1 is ENHRY, CDR2 SYGVKD, per germline. Trimming took 3 bases from V and 16 from J; bases not matched to a gene: 4. This CDR3 has 11 residues. In nucleotides, the CDR3 is TGTGCCATCAGTGATACTAGCGGGTCCTTCTTC. Translation: CAISDTSGSFF.

The chain uses TRBV5-5 and TRBJ1-5; tentative D call: TRBD1 (5 bases). Germline V gene data show CDR1 as SGHKS and CDR2 as YYEKEE (reference sequence). With 6 bases removed from V and 4 bases from J, the gap between germline ends came to 17 bases. The CDR3 is made up of 15 amino acids. The CDR3, as DNA: TGTGCCAGCACAGCGGGGGGGTCCGGAAATCAGCCCCAGCATTTT. Amino acids: CASTAGGSGNQPQHF.

This rearrangement joins TRBV6-1 to TRBJ2-7; 15 bases align to TRBD2. The germline V gene has CDR1 MNHNS and CDR2 SASEGT. This CDR3 is 15 amino acids long. V was pared by 3 bases and J by 3 bases, with 0 bases of the junction left unmatched. This CDR3 reads CASSEGLAGGYEQYF. Written as DNA, the CDR3 is TGTGCCAGCAGTGAGGGACTAGCGGGGGGCTACGAGCAGTACTTC.

V gene TRBV10-2 combines with J gene TRBJ2-3, with TRBD2 matching 10 bases. The CDR3 runs 15 residues. J was trimmed by 1 base and V by 5 bases; bases with no gene match: 3. Germline CDR1 WSHSY, CDR2 SAAADI. In DNA, the CDR3 is TGCGCCAGCAGTTTCGGACTAGCGGGCACAGATACGCAGTATTTT. Translating gives CASSFGLAGTDTQYF.

The chain employs TRBV2 and TRBJ1-2, with TRBD1 as a possible D gene (6 bases). The V end lost 2 bases, the J end lost 6 bases, and 16 bases lay between the germline ends. This CDR3 is built from 15 residues. Per germline, CDR1 SNHLY and CDR2 FYNNEI. The CDR3 loop is CASSESQWAGDGYTF. In DNA, the CDR3 is TGTGCCAGCAGTGAATCTCAGTGGGCAGGGGATGGCTACACCTTC. The full variable domain, rest sourced from reference TRBV2 and TRBJ1-2, is EPEVTQTPSHQVTQMGQEVILRCVPISNHLYFYWYRQILGQKVEFLVSFYNNEISEKSEIFDDQFSVERPDGSNFTLKIRSTKLEDSAMYFCASSESQWAGDGYTFGSGTRLTVV.

The V call is TRBV27, the J call TRBJ2-2, with D maybe TRBD1 (6 bases). Trimming removed 5 bases from V and 5 bases from J, with 12 bases in between. Germline values: CDR1 MNHEY, CDR2 SMNVEV (reference sequence). The CDR3 consists of 14 residues. Here the CDR3 reads CASSLEGGTGELFF. The CDR3, as DNA: TGTGCCAGCAGTCTCGAAGGGGGTACCGGGGAGCTGTTTTTT.

The chain joins TRBV3-1 (or the pseudogene TRBV3-2) to TRBJ2-3; TRBD2 matches 9 bases. V was clipped by 1 base and J by 4 bases; unmatched bases: 3. Germline CDR1 LGHDT, CDR2 YNNKEL (reference sequence). This CDR3 has 15 residues. Here the CDR3 reads CASSQVAGVADTQYF. CDR3 coding DNA: TGTGCCAGCAGCCAAGTAGCGGGAGTTGCAGATACGCAGTATTTT.

The rearrangement links TRBV29-1 to TRBJ2-1; 7 bases fit TRBD1. The V gene end was trimmed by 6 bases and the J gene end by 5 bases; junction bases not matched to a gene: 4. Looked up from germline, CDR1 is SQVTM and CDR2 is ANQGSEA. This CDR3 has 12 amino acids. The CDR3 loop reads CSVATGNNEQFF. CDR3 DNA sequence: TGCAGCGTAGCGACAGGGAACAATGAGCAGTTCTTC.

This chain uses TRBV6-5 with TRBJ1-1; 8 bases are shared with TRBD1. Germline V gives CDR1 MNHEY, CDR2 SVGAGI. This CDR3 is built from 15 residues. V lost 5 bases, J lost 5 bases, and 10 bases stayed unmatched. CDR3 residues: CASSKLTGGDTEAFF. The CDR3 nucleotides read TGTGCCAGCAGTAAGCTAACAGGGGGTGATACTGAAGCTTTCTTT.

This rearrangement joins TRBV7-8 to TRBJ2-1, with TRBD2 identical over 9 bases. The germline gives CDR1 SGHVS, CDR2 FQNEAQ. This CDR3 has 15 amino acids. V was clipped by 4 bases and J by 4 bases; unmatched bases: 5. CDR3: CASSWTSATYNEQFF. The CDR3, as DNA: TGTGCCAGCAGCTGGACTAGCGCGACATACAATGAGCAGTTCTTC. Full variable domain (remainder filled in from reference TRBV7-8 and TRBJ2-1): GAGVSQSPRYKVAKRGQDVALRCDPISGHVSLFWYQQALGQGPEFLTYFQNEAQLDKSGLPSDRFFAERPEGSVSTLKIQRTQQEDSAVYLCASSWTSATYNEQFFGPGTRLTVL.

V gene TRBV11-2 combines with J gene TRBJ1-6, with 8 positions matching TRBD1. Unmatched junction bases numbered 5, after V lost 4 bases and J lost 9 bases. The CDR3 consists of 14 residues. Germline V gives CDR1 SGHAT, CDR2 FQNNGV. CDR3 sequence: CASSSRTGTSPLHF. In nucleotides, the CDR3 is TGTGCCAGCAGCTCACGGACAGGGACTTCACCCCTCCACTTT.

The V call is TRBV7-2, the J call TRBJ2-2; D gene ambiguous. The CDR3 runs 15 residues. Germline V lookup: CDR1 SGHTA, CDR2 FQGNSA. V gave up 1 base and J gave up 3 bases, with 9 bases separating them. The CDR3 spells CASSLVADYTGELFF. The CDR3 coding sequence is TGTGCCAGCAGCTTAGTGGCAGATTACACCGGGGAGCTGTTTTTT.

The chain is built from TRBV5-8 and TRBJ1-2, with 10 bases that match TRBD1. Germline CDR1 is SGHTS and CDR2 is YDEGEE. V lost 4 bases, J lost 5 bases, and 2 bases stayed unmatched. CDR3 length: 13 residues. The CDR3 loop reads CASSPDRGYGYTF. The CDR3 region has the DNA TGTGCCAGCAGCCCGGACAGGGGGTATGGCTACACCTTC.